This T cell receptor beta chain was captured by sequencing in a study of metastatic and nonmetastatic thyroid tumors (dated by TCRdb to 2019 to 2021). Some background on the complete study: Repertoires were compared across peripheral blood and tumor or nodule tissue samples from malignant and benign thyroid patients.

Taking its sample share into account, this clone is medium-sized (0.01 to 0.1%). Its antigen is unknown. No much larger clone is present one base from it, and per-base qualities are unavailable. Receptors were amplified or captured by PCR. The data were produced on an Illumina HiSeq 4000. The TCR beta-chain CDR3 region of each patient was profiled by high-throughput sequencing. From the authors' description of their analysis: The researchers built a classifier to tell apart papillary thyroid cancer patients with distant metastasis, based on CDR3 differences among clinicopathological groups. The Shannon index was used to assess repertoire diversity, and the Morisita-Horn index was used to assess tumor-blood repertoire similarity. TCRdb ran its own pipeline on the public reads, namely fastp trimming at Q25 and MiXCR clone calling, and kept in-frame beta chains. The V and J calls here are based on TCRdb, not the publication. Across this sample there are about 4,900 clones, with roughly 27% seen only once. The ten biggest clones cover roughly 15% of the sample.

V loses 2 bases of germline sequence and J loses 6 bases, and the interval between the two ends is 9 bases. The CDR3 numbers 12 residues from cysteine through phenylalanine. The entry retains the CDR3 DNA only, 36 bases that are in frame from base 1. Looking up the germline V gene yields CDR1 SGHRS and CDR2 YFSETQ. What the authors observed across the whole study: In both blood and tumor samples, malignant tumors were reported to have significantly higher TCR beta diversity than benign nodules.

No treatment had been received by any patient before thyroid surgery. Patient clinical samples collected from about 2012 to 2018 were retrospectively analysed using T-cell receptor beta sequencing. The clonotype comes from a female donor with papillary thyroid cancer or a benign thyroid nodule (not recorded which). Some clones in this sample may be carry-over from other donors' samples. The chain links TRBV5-1 with TRBJ2-7, with the D segment identity uncertain. Source material: adjacent normal tissue. The nucleotide sequence is given as TGCGCCAGCAGCTTAACTGGACGCGAGCAGTACTTC. Translated, it gives CASSLTGREQYF.